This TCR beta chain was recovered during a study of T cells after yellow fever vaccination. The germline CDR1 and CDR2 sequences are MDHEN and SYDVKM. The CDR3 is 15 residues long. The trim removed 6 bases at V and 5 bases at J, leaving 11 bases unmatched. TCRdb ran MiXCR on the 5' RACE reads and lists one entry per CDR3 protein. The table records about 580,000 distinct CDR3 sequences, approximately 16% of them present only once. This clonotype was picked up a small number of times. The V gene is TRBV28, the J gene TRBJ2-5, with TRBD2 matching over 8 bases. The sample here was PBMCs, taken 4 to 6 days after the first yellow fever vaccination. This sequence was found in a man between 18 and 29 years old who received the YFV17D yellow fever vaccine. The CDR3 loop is CASSVAGGRGETQYF. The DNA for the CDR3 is TGTGCCAGCAGCGTGGCGGGGGGCCGGGGGGAGACCCAGTACTTC.